This is a list of T cell receptor beta chains from one sample in a study of T cells in localized non-small cell lung cancer. Clones were sequenced by immunoSEQ multiplex PCR, and TCRdb holds only the in-frame ones, with some missing. The sample consists of under 70,000 clones, approximately 90% of them appearing once. The sequencing here drew on peripheral blood, taken before any cancer treatment. Receptor source: a woman aged 40-69 years with stage I lung adenocarcinoma. Each CDR3 is given with its conserved first and last residue. A D gene is named only where the DNA matches it firmly. The size entry is marked missing in some rows and otherwise reads once, few, many or a size class.

clone size: -
D gene: -
V gene: TRBV4-1
J gene: TRBJ2-1
CDR3 protein: CASSPRGSVFDEQFF
CDR3 DNA: TGCGCCAGCAGCCCGAGGGGCTCCGTTTTCGATGAGCAGTTCTTC

clone size: -
D gene: TRBD1
V gene: TRBV7-3
J gene: TRBJ2-5
CDR3 protein: CASSPRTGEEETQYF
CDR3 DNA: TGTGCCAGCAGCCCTAGAACAGGGGAAGAAGAGACCCAGTACTTC

clone size: -
D gene: -
V gene: TRBV7-9
J gene: TRBJ1-5
CDR3 protein: CASSNGGVGQPQHF
CDR3 DNA: TGTGCCAGCAGTAATGGGGGGGTTGGTCAGCCCCAGCATTTT

clone size: -
D gene: TRBD1
V gene: TRBV5-5
J gene: TRBJ1-4
CDR3 protein: CASSPGTGKNEKLFF
CDR3 DNA: TGTGCCAGCAGCCCTGGGACAGGCAAGAATGAAAAACTGTTTTTT

clone size: -
D gene: TRBD2
V gene: TRBV19
J gene: TRBJ2-5
CDR3 protein: CASSIPGGTQYF
CDR3 DNA: TGTGCCAGTAGTATACCGGGAGGGACCCAGTACTTC

clone size: -
D gene: -
V gene: TRBV12-2
J gene: TRBJ2-5
CDR3 protein: CASRLGPLCGTGLSKTQYF
CDR3 DNA: TGTGCAAGTCGCTTAGGGCCGTTGTGCGGGACAGGGCTCTCGAAGACCCAGTACTTC

clone size: once
D gene: TRBD1
V gene: TRBV13
J gene: TRBJ2-7
CDR3 protein: CASSRGTGPPYEQYF
CDR3 DNA: TGTGCCAGCAGCAGAGGGACAGGGCCACCCTACGAGCAGTACTTC

clone size: once
D gene: TRBD1
V gene: TRBV4-2
J gene: TRBJ2-3
CDR3 protein: CASSQAFRIGTGRSGTDTQYF
CDR3 DNA: TGTGCCAGCAGCCAAGCTTTCCGCATCGGGACAGGGAGGTCTGGCACAGATACGCAGTATTTT

clone size: -
D gene: -
V gene: TRBV7-9
J gene: TRBJ2-2
CDR3 protein: CASRPPGQNTGELFF
CDR3 DNA: TGTGCCAGCAGACCCCCGGGACAGAACACCGGGGAGCTGTTTTTT

clone size: -
D gene: TRBD2
V gene: TRBV5-6
J gene: TRBJ2-1
CDR3 protein: CASSFRGVSYNEQFF
CDR3 DNA: TGTGCCAGCAGCTTCCGGGGGGTATCCTACAATGAGCAGTTCTTC

clone size: -
D gene: TRBD2
V gene: TRBV19
J gene: TRBJ2-1
CDR3 protein: CASSELAGGGWLEQFF
CDR3 DNA: TGTGCCAGTAGTGAACTAGCGGGGGGCGGGTGGCTTGAGCAGTTCTTC

clone size: -
D gene: -
V gene: TRBV6-5
J gene: TRBJ1-1
CDR3 protein: CASSYSLGGNTEAFF
CDR3 DNA: TGTGCCAGCAGTTACTCGTTAGGGGGAAACACTGAAGCTTTCTTT

clone size: -
D gene: TRBD1
V gene: TRBV7-8
J gene: TRBJ1-2
CDR3 protein: CASSVDRSNYGYTF
CDR3 DNA: TGTGCCAGCAGCGTGGACAGGTCTAACTATGGCTACACCTTC

clone size: -
D gene: -
V gene: TRBV2
J gene: TRBJ1-1
CDR3 protein: CASSEKGLNTEAFF
CDR3 DNA: TGTGCCAGCAGTGAGAAGGGATTGAACACTGAAGCTTTCTTT

clone size: -
D gene: TRBD2
V gene: TRBV4-1
J gene: TRBJ2-2
CDR3 protein: CASSHETSLTGELFF
CDR3 DNA: TGCGCCAGCAGCCACGAGACTAGCTTGACCGGGGAGCTGTTTTTT

clone size: -
D gene: TRBD1
V gene: TRBV28
J gene: TRBJ1-1
CDR3 protein: CASSIDRVAFF
CDR3 DNA: TGTGCCAGCAGTATCGACAGGGTAGCTTTCTTT

clone size: few
D gene: TRBD2
V gene: TRBV5-1
J gene: TRBJ2-3
CDR3 protein: CASSPLTSGRYTDTQYF
CDR3 DNA: TGCGCCAGCAGTCCCCTCACTAGCGGGAGATACACAGATACGCAGTATTTT

clone size: -
D gene: -
V gene: TRBV7-9
J gene: TRBJ2-3
CDR3 protein: CASSPGGSTDTQYF
CDR3 DNA: TGTGCCAGCAGCCCCGGGGGAAGCACAGATACGCAGTATTTT

clone size: -
D gene: -
V gene: TRBV19
J gene: TRBJ2-7
CDR3 protein: CASSIGLQRGYEQYF
CDR3 DNA: TGTGCCAGTAGTATAGGTCTACAACGGGGCTACGAGCAGTACTTC

clone size: -
D gene: -
V gene: TRBV4-1
J gene: TRBJ1-4
CDR3 protein: CASSQHGRGLEKLFF
CDR3 DNA: TGCGCCAGCAGCCAACACGGACGGGGTCTGGAAAAACTGTTTTTT

clone size: -
D gene: TRBD1
V gene: TRBV12-5
J gene: TRBJ1-1
CDR3 protein: CASGLDQGANTEAFF
CDR3 DNA: TGTGCTAGTGGTTTGGATCAGGGGGCGAACACTGAAGCTTTCTTT

clone size: -
D gene: -
V gene: TRBV10-2
J gene: TRBJ1-2
CDR3 protein: CASSESTVQGYTF
CDR3 DNA: TGCGCCAGCAGTGAGTCGACGGTCCAAGGCTACACCTTC

clone size: -
D gene: -
V gene: TRBV6-5
J gene: TRBJ1-2
CDR3 protein: CASSQTTGGYTF
CDR3 DNA: TGTGCCAGCAGTCAGACAACCGGCGGCTACACCTTC

clone size: -
D gene: TRBD1
V gene: TRBV7-2
J gene: TRBJ1-1
CDR3 protein: CASSSQGFEAFF
CDR3 DNA: TGTGCCAGCAGCTCACAGGGGTTTGAAGCTTTCTTT

clone size: -
D gene: -
V gene: TRBV9
J gene: TRBJ2-1
CDR3 protein: CASSVAGYNEQFF
CDR3 DNA: TGTGCCAGCAGCGTAGCAGGGTACAATGAGCAGTTCTTC

clone size: -
D gene: -
V gene: TRBV7-9
J gene: TRBJ1-4
CDR3 protein: CASRPPGAKREKLFF
CDR3 DNA: TGTGCCAGCAGACCTCCGGGGGCGAAAAGGGAAAAACTGTTTTTT

clone size: once
D gene: TRBD1
V gene: TRBV7-6
J gene: TRBJ1-1
CDR3 protein: CASRPGTGVILTEAFF
CDR3 DNA: TGTGCCAGCAGACCCGGGACAGGGGTCATATTGACTGAAGCTTTCTTT

clone size: -
D gene: -
V gene: TRBV29-1
J gene: TRBJ2-3
CDR3 protein: CSVEEAGADTQYF
CDR3 DNA: TGCAGCGTTGAAGAGGCTGGAGCAGATACGCAGTATTTT

clone size: -
D gene: -
V gene: TRBV11-2
J gene: TRBJ2-4
CDR3 protein: CASSLGAGWVNIQYF
CDR3 DNA: TGTGCCAGCAGCCTTGGCGCAGGGTGGGTAAACATTCAGTACTTC

clone size: -
D gene: -
V gene: TRBV29-1
J gene: TRBJ1-3
CDR3 protein: CSVEQGVNTIYF
CDR3 DNA: TGCAGCGTTGAACAAGGAGTAAACACCATATATTTT

clone size: -
D gene: TRBD2
V gene: TRBV6-1
J gene: TRBJ2-5
CDR3 protein: CASSDQTSGGETQYF
CDR3 DNA: TGTGCCAGCAGTGACCAAACTAGCGGGGGAGAGACCCAGTACTTC

clone size: -
D gene: -
V gene: TRBV19
J gene: TRBJ2-7
CDR3 protein: CASSTTGSPYEQYF
CDR3 DNA: TGTGCCAGTAGTACCACAGGGTCCCCCTACGAGCAGTACTTC

clone size: -
D gene: -
V gene: TRBV7-2
J gene: TRBJ2-1
CDR3 protein: CASSFVGGEQFF
CDR3 DNA: TGTGCCAGCAGCTTTGTCGGTGGAGAGCAGTTCTTC

clone size: -
D gene: -
V gene: TRBV6-1
J gene: TRBJ1-2
CDR3 protein: CATRSVYGYTF
CDR3 DNA: TGTGCCACCCGGTCAGTGTATGGCTACACCTTC

clone size: -
D gene: TRBD1
V gene: TRBV6-1
J gene: TRBJ1-4
CDR3 protein: CASSVFTGGPNEKLFF
CDR3 DNA: TGTGCCAGCAGTGTATTCACAGGGGGTCCGAATGAAAAACTGTTTTTT

clone size: -
D gene: -
V gene: TRBV7-2
J gene: TRBJ1-6
CDR3 protein: CASSSWGRNSPLHF
CDR3 DNA: TGTGCCAGCAGCTCTTGGGGGCGGAATTCACCCCTCCACTTT

clone size: once
D gene: TRBD1
V gene: TRBV10-3
J gene: TRBJ2-6
CDR3 protein: CAITSGQGLAGANVLTF
CDR3 DNA: TGTGCCATCACCTCGGGACAGGGGTTAGCTGGGGCCAACGTCCTGACTTTC

clone size: -
D gene: -
V gene: TRBV7-2
J gene: TRBJ2-7
CDR3 protein: CASSSFYEQYF
CDR3 DNA: TGTGCCAGCAGCTCCTTCTACGAGCAGTACTTC

clone size: -
D gene: -
V gene: TRBV5-1
J gene: TRBJ1-2
CDR3 protein: CASSDRGTYGYTF
CDR3 DNA: TGCGCCAGCAGCGACCGAGGGACCTATGGCTACACCTTC

clone size: -
D gene: TRBD1
V gene: TRBV5-6
J gene: TRBJ2-7
CDR3 protein: CASSLGGQGGYEQYF
CDR3 DNA: TGTGCCAGCAGCTTGGGTGGACAGGGTGGCTACGAGCAGTACTTC

clone size: -
D gene: TRBD1
V gene: TRBV7-9
J gene: TRBJ1-1
CDR3 protein: CASSFPGQGASEAFF
CDR3 DNA: TGTGCCAGCAGCTTTCCGGGACAGGGGGCTTCTGAAGCTTTCTTT

clone size: -
D gene: TRBD1
V gene: TRBV2
J gene: TRBJ1-2
CDR3 protein: CASKSRGFGYTF
CDR3 DNA: TGTGCCAGCAAGAGCAGGGGGTTTGGCTACACCTTC

clone size: -
D gene: -
V gene: TRBV7-2
J gene: TRBJ2-2
CDR3 protein: CASSLAVGVGELFF
CDR3 DNA: TGTGCCAGCAGCTTAGCCGTCGGGGTCGGGGAGCTGTTTTTT

clone size: -
D gene: -
V gene: TRBV2
J gene: TRBJ2-3
CDR3 protein: CASSEARVNTDTQYF
CDR3 DNA: TGTGCCAGCAGTGAAGCCAGGGTTAACACAGATACGCAGTATTTT

clone size: -
D gene: -
V gene: TRBV6-5
J gene: TRBJ1-1
CDR3 protein: CASSYTEGGGTEAFF
CDR3 DNA: TGTGCCAGCAGTTACACTGAAGGGGGGGGAACGGAAGCTTTCTTT

clone size: few
D gene: TRBD2
V gene: TRBV11-3
J gene: TRBJ2-2
CDR3 protein: CASSSRLAGTASNTGELFF
CDR3 DNA: TGTGCCAGCAGCTCACGACTAGCGGGGACCGCGTCGAACACCGGGGAGCTGTTTTTT

clone size: -
D gene: -
V gene: TRBV28
J gene: TRBJ1-2
CDR3 protein: CASSLPTSSGNYGYTF
CDR3 DNA: TGTGCCAGCAGTTTACCCACAAGCTCAGGGAACTATGGCTACACCTTC

clone size: -
D gene: -
V gene: TRBV19
J gene: TRBJ1-1
CDR3 protein: CASREGRGTEAFF
CDR3 DNA: TGTGCCAGTAGAGAGGGGCGGGGCACTGAAGCTTTCTTT

clone size: -
D gene: TRBD1
V gene: TRBV5-1
J gene: TRBJ1-6
CDR3 protein: CASSLSNSGTGNSPLHF
CDR3 DNA: TGCGCCAGCAGCTTGAGTAATTCCGGGACAGGGAATTCACCCCTCCACTTT